This T cell receptor (beta chain) was obtained from a study of T-cell reconstitution after alpha-beta-depleted transplantation in children. This clonotype was observed a few times. CDR1 is DFQATT, CDR2 SNEGSKA, per germline (reference sequence). J lost 5 bases, V lost 5 bases, and 10 bases had no gene match. CDR3 length equals 14 residues. For TCRbeta, the library was prepared with unique molecular identifiers. TCRdb called the PCR reads again in MiXCR, with one record for every CDR3 protein. Here the sample spans about 600,000 distinct CDR3 sequences, over 9.5% being singletons. J is TRBJ2-3 and V is TRBV20-1; TRBD1 aligns across 7 bases. The receptor's source is a human donor who donated a stem cell graft to a child with acute myeloid leukemia. The sequencing used PBMCs from the stem cell graft donor, collected from the stem cell graft. CDR3 sequence (DNA): TGCAGTGCTGAAGGGGGCAGGGGTGGAGATACGCAGTATTTT. Its protein is CSAEGGRGGDTQYF.